Shown below are 32 T cell receptor beta chains from a single sample sequenced in a study of regulatory T cells in long-lasting Graves disease. Building the TCR beta libraries relied on iRepertoire HTBI primers, and CDR3 regions underwent Arm-PCR. TCRdb analysed the multiplex PCR reads with MiXCR anew, one entry per CDR3 protein. The top ten clones hold approximately 14% of a sample with 200,000 to 250,000 distinct CDR3 sequences, around 20% of them seen once. Time point of the sample: newly diagnosed GD, antithyroid drugs for less than 3 months. There was RNA extracted from PBMCs, and the TCR library was made from it. The source material was peripheral blood mononuclear cells (PBMCs), sampled at new diagnosis, from a patient treated with antithyroid drugs. These receptors all come from a female donor with Graves disease.

The chain has TRBV19 and TRBJ1-4; D gene unclear. The CDR3 consists of 13 residues. V lost 5 bases and J lost 8, with 12 bases in between. The V gene's germline CDR1 is LNHDA and CDR2 SQIVND (reference sequence). The CDR3 here is CASSAQVLEKLFF. The CDR3 region has the DNA TGTGCCAGTAGTGCCCAGGTCCTGGAAAAACTGTTTTTT.

As for this clonotype: This may be a read error: a much more frequent sequence differs by one nucleotide. V gene TRBV5-5 combines with J gene TRBJ2-1, with 7 bases matching TRBD2. The CDR3 covers 15 residues. Germline CDR1 and CDR2: SGHKS and YYEKEE (reference sequence). In nucleotides, the CDR3 is TGTGCCAGCACCCTGGGGGGGACCGGGGGAGAGACCCAGCACTTC. Amino acids: CASTLGGTGGETQHF.

V and J are TRBV28 and TRBJ1-2; D is possibly TRBD1 (5 bases). Germline V gene sequence: CDR1 MDHEN, CDR2 SYDVKM. The V end lost 4 bases, the J end lost 2 bases, and 11 bases lay between the germline ends. The CDR3 consists of 14 residues. CDR3 sequence: CASSYPRGNYGYTF. As DNA, the CDR3 is TGTGCCAGCAGTTACCCCCGGGGCAACTATGGCTACACCTTC.

This clonotype was counted at least ten times. V and J are TRBV28 and TRBJ1-2; D unresolved. The CDR3 runs to 11 residues. Between the trimmed V and J ends, which lost 10 bases and 0 bases, there was a span of 6 bases. Germline CDR1 and CDR2: MDHEN and SYDVKM. The DNA of the CDR3 is TGTGCCACACAATCTAACTATGGCTACACCTTC. The encoded protein is CATQSNYGYTF.

This clonotype was counted at least ten times. CDR3 sequence (DNA): TGTGCCAGCAGCGGGCAAGGGGCATACTACGAGCAGTACTTC. As protein: CASSGQGAYYEQYF. The chain carries TRBV5-5 and TRBJ2-7; tentative D call: TRBD1 (5 bases). The ends were cut back, 4 bases at V and 3 bases at J, with 14 bases in the middle. Germline V CDR1 and CDR2: SGHKS, YYEKEE (reference sequence). This CDR3 spans 14 amino acids.

In its sample, this clonotype was seen a few times. This chain connects TRBV20-1 to TRBJ1-5, with 7 positions matching TRBD1. CDR3 length equals 13 residues. Trimming removed 1 base from V and 5 bases from J; junction bases left unmatched: 2. From germline, CDR1 is DFQATT and CDR2 SNEGSKA (reference sequence). The chain's CDR3 is CSARGGQYQPQHF. DNA for the CDR3: TGCAGTGCTAGAGGGGGACAGTATCAGCCCCAGCATTTT.

V is TRBV6-2 or TRBV6-3 and J is TRBJ2-1, with D possibly TRBD1 on 9 matching bases. Germline-derived CDR1 and CDR2 are MNHEY and SVGEGT. This CDR3 has 14 residues. With 11 bases removed from V and 6 bases from J, the gap between germline ends came to 20 bases. The CDR3 is CAHGRDRVFNEQFF. DNA for the CDR3: TGTGCCCACGGGAGGGACAGGGTTTTCAATGAGCAGTTCTTC.

This chain links TRBV19 with TRBJ1-1; D not resolved. Germline V gives CDR1 LNHDA, CDR2 SQIVND (reference sequence). CDR3 length equals 15 residues. V lost 3 bases to trimming and J lost 1 base, with 12 bases between them. The DNA for the CDR3 is TGTGCCAGTAGTATTTCGGGGATTGGGAACACTGAAGCTTTCTTT. Translation: CASSISGIGNTEAFF.

This clonotype was observed many times. CDR3 sequence: CASSVGLAGGPKEQYF. CDR3 sequence (DNA): TGTGCCAGCAGTGTGGGACTAGCGGGGGGGCCGAAAGAGCAGTACTTC. The chain is built from TRBV6-1 and TRBJ2-7; 16 bases map to TRBD2. The trim removed 4 bases at V and 7 bases at J, leaving 7 bases unmatched. Per germline, CDR1 MNHNS and CDR2 SASEGT. The CDR3 extends over 16 amino acids.

The chain links TRBV12-3 or TRBV12-4 to TRBJ2-1, with D possibly being TRBD1 or TRBD2 (7 bases each). Trimming took 8 bases from V and 8 from J, leaving 25 bases between them. This CDR3 region has 16 residues. The CDR3 DNA is TGTGCCAGCGGGGCCGCCAGGGGGGGGTCTCGTCATGAGCAGTTCTTC. Amino acids: CASGAARGGSRHEQFF.

This clonotype was seen at least ten times. The chain links TRBV5-4 to TRBJ1-1; tentatively, D is TRBD1 (6 bases). Deletions cut 4 bases from V and 5 bases from J, with 9 bases between. Germline V lookup: CDR1 SGHNT, CDR2 YYREEE (reference sequence). The CDR3 loop spans 12 amino acids. The CDR3 bases are TGTGCCAGCAGCATGACAGGAACTGAAGCTTTCTTT. Its translation: CASSMTGTEAFF.

This clonotype was found many times. The V call is TRBV29-1, the J call TRBJ1-1, with D hard to call. V was trimmed by 6 bases and J by 1 base, leaving 9 bases between them. The CDR3 is 12 residues long. Germline V gene data show CDR1 as SQVTM and CDR2 as ANQGSEA. The CDR3 is CSVRKSNTEAFF. The CDR3 DNA is TGCAGCGTCCGTAAGTCGAACACTGAAGCTTTCTTT. Full variable domain (rest looked up from reference TRBV29-1 and TRBJ1-1): SAVISQKPSRDICQRGTSLTIQCQVDSQVTMMFWYRQQPGQSLTLIATANQGSEATYESGFVIDKFPISRPNLTFSTLTVSNMSPEDSSIYLCSVRKSNTEAFFGQGTRLTVV.

As concerns this clonotype: This probably arose from a read error, given a far larger clone one base away. This chain connects TRBV7-9 to TRBJ2-1; 8 nucleotides agree with TRBD2. Germline V lookup: CDR1 SEHNR, CDR2 FQNEAQ (reference sequence). The CDR3 runs 16 residues. V lost 5 bases to trimming and J lost 2 bases; unmatched junction nucleotides: 8. In nucleotides, the CDR3 is TGTGCCAGCAGCCCCCTCAGCGGGAGTCCCTACAATGAGCAGTTCTTC. Residues: CASSPLSGSPYNEQFF.

The V call is TRBV4-3, the J call TRBJ1-2; maybe TRBD1 (5 bases). The CDR3 is 16 residues long. Trimming left V 0 bases short and J 3 bases short, with 14 bases between. Germline CDR1 and CDR2: LGHNA and YSLEER. CDR3 sequence (DNA): TGCGCCAGCAGCCAAGAGCCAGGGCCGCATCACTATGGCTACACCTTC. It encodes CASSQEPGPHHYGYTF.

This clonotype showed up many times. The CDR3 protein is CASSHRGFVDNEQFF. In DNA form, the CDR3 reads TGCGCCAGCAGCCACAGGGGATTTGTCGACAATGAGCAGTTCTTC. V and J are TRBV4-1 and TRBJ2-1; D is possibly TRBD1 (6 bases). Trimming stripped 3 bases from V and 5 bases from J, with 14 bases between. The CDR3 is 15 amino acids. Per germline, CDR1 MGHRA and CDR2 YSYEKL.

This clonotype was recorded many times. The rearrangement joins TRBV7-2 to TRBJ2-7; D could derive from TRBD1 or TRBD2 (5 bases each). The CDR3 has 14 amino acids. The germline V gene encodes CDR1 SGHTA and CDR2 FQGNSA. Trimming removed 6 bases from V and 2 bases from J, with 14 bases in between. This CDR3 is CASRSPWGTYEQYF. The CDR3, as DNA: TGTGCCAGCAGATCTCCGTGGGGGACCTACGAGCAGTACTTC.

Concerning this clonotype itself: This may be a read error: a much more frequent sequence differs by one nucleotide. The V call is TRBV29-1, the J call TRBJ1-4; D remains unclear. This CDR3 has 13 amino acids. The V and J ends lost 6 bases and 5 bases respectively, with 13 bases between them. The germline CDR1 and CDR2 sequences are SQVTM and ANQGSEA. The CDR3 sequence: CSVRRILNEKLFF. The CDR3 nucleotides read TGCAGCGTACGAAGGATCCTCAATGAAAAACTGTTTTTT. Full variable domain (missing parts from reference TRBV29-1 and TRBJ1-4): SAVISQKPSRDICQRGTSLTIQCQVDSQVTMMFWYRQQPGQSLTLIATANQGSEATYESGFVIDKFPISRPNLTFSTLTVSNMSPEDSSIYLCSVRRILNEKLFFGSGTQLSVL.

This clonotype appeared many times. The chain employs TRBV6-1 and TRBJ1-1; maybe TRBD1 (5 bases). The CDR3 contains 13 residues. Trimming took off 6 bases at V and 5 bases at J, with 13 bases between the two ends. Germline values: CDR1 MNHNS, CDR2 SASEGT. CDR3 sequence reads: CASRTSGRTEAFF. CDR3 coding DNA: TGTGCCAGCAGGACGTCGGGGCGGACTGAAGCTTTCTTT.

The chain couples TRBV3-1 to TRBJ2-3; TRBD1 matches at 9 bases. The CDR3 covers 16 residues. Germline V lookup: CDR1 LGHDT, CDR2 YNNKEL (reference sequence). The V segment lost 2 bases and the J segment 5 bases; nucleotides outside the gene matches: 8. The CDR3, as DNA: TGTGCCAGCAGCCAAACTACAGGGGGCGCGGTAGATACGCAGTATTTT. It yields the protein CASSQTTGGAVDTQYF.

This clonotype was found many times. The rearrangement uses TRBV6-1 and TRBJ2-2; 7 bases align to TRBD1. The V segment lost 4 bases and the J segment 7 bases; nucleotides outside the gene matches: 9. The V gene's germline CDR1 is MNHNS and CDR2 SASEGT. This CDR3 has 15 amino acids. The CDR3: CASSVLTGVDGELFF. The CDR3 coding sequence is TGTGCCAGCAGTGTCCTTACAGGGGTCGACGGGGAGCTGTTTTTT.

This clonotype was found many times. The chain has TRBV6-5 and TRBJ1-2, with D unclear. V lost 0 bases to trimming and J lost 6 bases, with 17 bases between them. This CDR3 contains 16 residues. Germline V lookup: CDR1 MNHEY, CDR2 SVGAGI. The CDR3 DNA is TGTGCCAGCAGTTACTCCTTCGGTGGCAAAAGGAATGGCTACACCTTC. Translation: CASSYSFGGKRNGYTF.

With respect to this clonotype: A far larger clone is off by one base, so a read error is likely. The rearrangement uses TRBV11-2 and TRBJ2-7; TRBD2 aligns across 9 bases. V lost 3 bases, J lost 9 bases, and 6 bases stayed unmatched. This CDR3 is built from 13 residues. The germline V gene has CDR1 SGHAT and CDR2 FQNNGV. CDR3 nucleotides: TGTGCCAGCAGCTTGGCGGGAGGGCCTCGGCAGTACTTC. Its translation is CASSLAGGPRQYF.

Many counts were recorded for this clonotype. The chain joins TRBV12-3 or TRBV12-4 to TRBJ2-1; tentatively, D is TRBD1 (6 bases). With 5 bases removed from V and 3 bases from J, the gap between germline ends came to 11 bases. CDR3 length: 14 residues. Here the CDR3 reads CASSNRDNYNEQFF. The CDR3 bases are TGTGCCAGCAGTAACCGGGACAACTACAATGAGCAGTTCTTC.

V is TRBV7-9 and J is TRBJ2-1, with D perhaps matching TRBD2 (7 bases). Germline values: CDR1 SEHNR, CDR2 FQNEAQ (reference sequence). V shed 7 bases and J shed 8 bases, with 12 bases lying between them. CDR3 length: 12 amino acids. CDR3 residues: CASTEGGHEQFF. The DNA of the CDR3 is TGTGCCAGCACAGAGGGGGGGCATGAGCAGTTCTTC.

The DNA for the CDR3 is TGTGCCAGCTCCTTGGCCAGGCAGGGATTGGGGGAGCTGTTTTTT. The encoded protein is CASSLARQGLGELFF. V is TRBV7-9 and J is TRBJ2-2, with D perhaps matching TRBD1 (5 bases). The CDR3 has 15 amino acids. The germline CDR1 and CDR2 sequences are SEHNR and FQNEAQ (reference sequence). V lost 8 bases and J lost 8, with 21 bases in between.

This clonotype was counted at least ten times. V gene TRBV24-1 combines with J gene TRBJ2-2; perhaps TRBD1 as D (5 bases). Germline CDR1 and CDR2: KGHDR and SFDVKD. There are 14 residues in the CDR3. V was pared by 6 bases and J by 7 bases, with 14 bases between. DNA of the CDR3: TGTGCCACCAGTTCAGCAGGGCCGATCGGGGAGCTGTTTTTT. Its protein product is CATSSAGPIGELFF.

Note on this clonotype: This clone may be a read error of a much larger clone one base away. This chain connects TRBV2 to TRBJ2-3, with 7 bases lining up with TRBD1. The CDR3 totals 15 residues. Germline CDR1 and CDR2: SNHLY and FYNNEI. The CDR3 DNA follows: TGTGCCAGCAGGTTCAGAGGGGGCTGGGCAGATGCGCAGTATTTT. Amino acids: CASRFRGGWADAQYF.

The chain uses TRBV20-1 and TRBJ1-3; tentatively, D is TRBD1 (5 bases). The CDR3 has 16 amino acids. Trimming removed 1 base from V and 0 bases from J, with 13 bases in between. Germline V gives CDR1 DFQATT, CDR2 SNEGSKA (reference sequence). CDR3 nucleotides: TGCAGTGCTAGAGCCTGGGACGGACGCTCTGGAAACACCATATATTTT. Translated: CSARAWDGRSGNTIYF.

The table lists this clonotype with many counts. The CDR3 DNA follows: TGCAGTGCTAATCCCGCGGGAGGGGAGTACGGCACAGATACGCAGTATTTT. Residues: CSANPAGGEYGTDTQYF. The chain recombines TRBV20-1 with TRBJ2-3; 9 positions match TRBD2. The ends lost 4 bases at V and 1 base at J; junction bases unmatched: 12. This CDR3 has 17 residues. From germline, CDR1 is DFQATT and CDR2 SNEGSKA (reference sequence).

This clonotype was picked up many times. This chain uses TRBV7-3 with TRBJ1-5, with no clear D. V shed 2 bases and J shed 6 bases, with 14 bases lying between them. Per the germline V gene, CDR1 is SGHTA and CDR2 is FQGTGA. The length of the CDR3 is 15 residues. The CDR3 reads CASSLFSTIGQPQHF. CDR3 in DNA: TGTGCCAGCAGCTTATTTTCGACTATTGGTCAGCCCCAGCATTTT. Full variable domain (rest looked up from reference TRBV7-3 and TRBJ1-5): GAGVSQTPSNKVTEKGKYVELRCDPISGHTALYWYRQSLGQGPEFLIYFQGTGAADDSGLPNDRFFAVRPEGSVSTLKIQRTERGDSAVYLCASSLFSTIGQPQHFGDGTRLSIL.

This clonotype was observed at least ten times. V gene TRBV6-1 combines with J gene TRBJ2-7; D is tentatively TRBD1 or TRBD2 (5 bases each). Per germline, CDR1 MNHNS and CDR2 SASEGT. The CDR3 spans 15 residues. V dropped 5 bases and J dropped 3 bases, with 17 bases sitting between them. The CDR3 region has the DNA TGTGCCAGCAGTCTACCCGGGACGGCGGACTACGAGCAGTACTTC. Residues: CASSLPGTADYEQYF.

This clonotype was seen repeatedly, ten times or more. The rearrangement joins TRBV11-2 to TRBJ2-1, with 7 bases fitting TRBD2. This CDR3 spans 15 amino acids. Germline V gives CDR1 SGHAT, CDR2 FQNNGV. V shed 0 bases and J 7 bases; nucleotides not matched to a gene: 6. DNA of the CDR3: TGTGCCAGCAGCTTAGACGGGAGGCCTTTTAATGAGCAGTTCTTC. Translating gives CASSLDGRPFNEQFF.